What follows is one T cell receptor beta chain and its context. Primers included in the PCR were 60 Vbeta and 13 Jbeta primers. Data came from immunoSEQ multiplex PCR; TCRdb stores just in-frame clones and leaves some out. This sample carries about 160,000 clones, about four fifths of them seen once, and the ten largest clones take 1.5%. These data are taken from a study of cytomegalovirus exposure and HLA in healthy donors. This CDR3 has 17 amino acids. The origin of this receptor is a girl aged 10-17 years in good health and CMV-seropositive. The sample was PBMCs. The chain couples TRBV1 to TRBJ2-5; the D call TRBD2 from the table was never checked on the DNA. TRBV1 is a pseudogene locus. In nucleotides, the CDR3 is TGCACCAGCAGCCAAGACCCGCCGCGGGGGGTCTCAGAGACCCAGTACTTC. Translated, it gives CTSSQDPPRGVSETQYF.